A selection of T cell receptor beta chains follows, all from one sample in a study of beta chain features in type 1 diabetes. Sequencing was performed with immunoSEQ multiplex PCR; in TCRdb, only in-frame clones are kept and a portion is missing. The sample carries 200,000 to 250,000 clones, roughly 13% recorded once. Sequencing was performed on naive CD4+ T cells from blood. The receptors stem from a woman aged 40 to 55 in good health. Each CDR3 is given with its conserved first and last residue. Each record gives: D gene, V gene, clone size, J gene, CDR3 DNA, CDR3 protein. D genes are given only for firm matches. A row's size may be missing; if present it is once, few, many or a size class.

TRBD1,TRBV19,NA,TRBJ2-5,TGTGCCAGTAGTATTACGGGACAGAACCAAGAGACCCAGTACTTC,CASSITGQNQETQYF
TRBD1,TRBV10-3,few,TRBJ2-7,TGTGCCATACAAACCGTAAAATTCGGGGACAGGGTCTACGAGCAGTACTTC,CAIQTVKFGDRVYEQYF
TRBD1,TRBV10-1,NA,TRBJ2-7,TGCGCCAGCAGTGATACGACTGGACAGGCTCGCCGGCAGTACTTC,CASSDTTGQARRQYF
TRBD1,TRBV6-5,NA,TRBJ1-1,TGTGCCAGCAGTTACCCCGCCGGACAGGGAGCTTTCTTT,CASSYPAGQGAFF
NA,TRBV19,few,TRBJ2-7,TGTGCCAGTAGTAAACCGGGACAAGCCACCTACGAGCAGTACTTC,CASSKPGQATYEQYF
NA,TRBV7-2,NA,TRBJ1-5,TGTGCCAGCAGCTACAGGGAGCGGCAGCCCCAGCATTTT,CASSYRERQPQHF
TRBD2,TRBV6-5,NA,TRBJ2-1,TGTGCCAGCAGCCGACTAGCGGGGGGGCACAATGAGCAGTTCTTC,CASSRLAGGHNEQFF
NA,TRBV5-1,NA,TRBJ1-1,TGCGCCAGCAGCTTGGATCCAGGAATGAACACTGAAGCTTTCTTT,CASSLDPGMNTEAFF
NA,TRBV2,few,TRBJ2-2,TGTGCCAGCAGTCAAATTAGCGATCTCGGGGAGCTGTTTTTT,CASSQISDLGELFF
NA,TRBV6-5,NA,TRBJ2-2,TGTGCCAGCAGTTACTCGGGAGGGAACACCGGGGAGCTGTTTTTT,CASSYSGGNTGELFF
TRBD1,TRBV27,few,TRBJ2-2,TGTGCCAGCAGTTTACCCCCAGGGGGAACCGGGGAGCTGTTTTTT,CASSLPPGGTGELFF
NA,TRBV7-9,few,TRBJ2-7,TGTGCCAGCAGCTTCGGCGGATCCATTTCCTACGAGCAGTACTTC,CASSFGGSISYEQYF
NA,TRBV7-2,few,TRBJ1-2,TGTGCCAGCACCATTAGGGGGGGGGCCTACACCTTC,CASTIRGGAYTF
NA,TRBV7-9,few,TRBJ2-3,TGTGCCATCTCCCCACCCGAGCGGGATACGCAGTATTTT,CAISPPERDTQYF
NA,TRBV19,NA,TRBJ1-1,TGTGCCAGTAGAACCCAGGGGATGACCGCTGAAGCTTTCTTT,CASRTQGMTAEAFF
NA,TRBV7-2,NA,TRBJ2-5,TGTGCCAGCAGCTTAGTCGAGAAAGAGACCCAGTACTTC,CASSLVEKETQYF
NA,TRBV6-6,few,TRBJ2-5,TGTGCCAGCAGTCCAACAGGAGTTTCGGGGACCCAGTACTTC,CASSPTGVSGTQYF
NA,TRBV6-6,NA,TRBJ1-1,TGTGCCAGCGGCGGCACTGAAGCTTTCTTT,CASGGTEAFF
TRBD1,TRBV15,few,TRBJ2-1,TGTGCCACCAGCAGCCGGGACAGGGTTTTCAATGAGCAGTTCTTC,CATSSRDRVFNEQFF
TRBD1,TRBV2,few,TRBJ2-7,TGTGCCAGCAGTGAAGTGCCCGGGACAGGGGGCGAGCAGTACTTC,CASSEVPGTGGEQYF
TRBD2,TRBV2,NA,TRBJ2-5,TGTGCCAGCAGGCCGACTAGCGGGGGACAAGAGACCCAGTACTTC,CASRPTSGGQETQYF
NA,TRBV2,NA,TRBJ1-4,TGTGCCAGCAGTAGACAGATTAATGAAAAACTGTTTTTT,CASSRQINEKLFF
TRBD1,TRBV2,NA,TRBJ1-4,TGTGCCAGCAGTGGACAGGGGGCAACTAATGAAAAACTGTTTTTT,CASSGQGATNEKLFF
TRBD1,TRBV12-5,NA,TRBJ2-7,TGTGCTAGTGGCCGACAGGGTGAACCCTACGAGCAGTACTTC,CASGRQGEPYEQYF
TRBD1,TRBV9,few,TRBJ2-7,TGTGCCAGCAGCGTAGCGACAGGGGGCTACGAGCAGTACTTC,CASSVATGGYEQYF
NA,TRBV7-2,NA,TRBJ2-5,TGTGCCAGCAGTACAATGACAGGACCCCAAGAGACCCAGTACTTC,CASSTMTGPQETQYF
NA,TRBV6-5,few,TRBJ1-3,TGTGCCAGCGGAGACGGTTCTGGAAACACCATATATTTT,CASGDGSGNTIYF
TRBD2,TRBV18,NA,TRBJ2-7,TGTGCCAGCTCACCACCGACTAGCGGGGGGACCTACGAGCAGTACTTC,CASSPPTSGGTYEQYF
NA,TRBV5-1,NA,TRBJ2-2,TGCGCCAGCAGCTTTACGGGGAACACCGGGGAGCTGTTTTTT,CASSFTGNTGELFF
NA,TRBV6-6,NA,TRBJ1-6,TGTGCCAGCAGTGAGTTAGGGAGGGACTCACCCCTCCACTTT,CASSELGRDSPLHF
TRBD2,TRBV11-1,few,TRBJ2-5,TGTGCCAGCAGGACTAGCGGGGGGGTCCAAGAGACCCAGTACTTC,CASRTSGGVQETQYF